One sample yielded the 5 T cell receptor beta chains listed below, sequenced in a study of cytomegalovirus exposure and HLA in healthy donors. The primer mix had 60 Vbeta and 13 Jbeta primers. Measured with immunoSEQ multiplex PCR; TCRdb has only the in-frame clones, and not every one. The data show 150,000 or so clones, 84% seen once. Sequencing was carried out using PBMCs. The source is a boy aged 2 to 10 in good health and CMV-seronegative.

This chain uses TRBV19 with TRBJ1-2; TRBD1 aligns across 8 bases. CDR1 and CDR2 (germline): LNHDA, SQIVND (reference sequence). With V trimmed by 4 bases and J by 8 bases, 9 bases remained unmatched. The CDR3 spans 14 residues. The CDR3 sequence is CASSTWTGNEGYTF. The CDR3 region has the DNA TGTGCCAGTAGTACTTGGACAGGGAACGAGGGCTACACCTTC.

V usage is TRBV10-1 and J usage is TRBJ2-4; D ambiguous. CDR1 and CDR2 (germline): WNHNN, SYGVQD (reference sequence). CDR3 size: 13 residues. Trimming removed 8 bases from V and 2 bases from J, with 10 bases in between. The CDR3 loop is CASREVTKNIQYF. The CDR3 bases are TGCGCCAGCCGAGAGGTTACCAAAAACATTCAGTACTTC.

V gene TRBV4-1 combines with J gene TRBJ1-2; perhaps TRBD1 as D (6 bases). Germline CDR1 and CDR2: MGHRA and YSYEKL. The CDR3 runs to 15 residues. Trimming shortened V by 0 bases and J by 5 bases, and 13 bases separated the two germline ends. As DNA, the CDR3 is TGCGCCAGCAGCCAAGACCTAGGGGGAGGGTATGGCTACACCTTC. Its protein is CASSQDLGGGYGYTF.

The chain carries TRBV28 and TRBJ1-3; 7 nucleotides agree with TRBD1. CDR1 MDHEN and CDR2 SYDVKM come from the germline V gene. With V trimmed by 5 bases and J by 2 bases, 3 bases remained unmatched. CDR3 size: 14 residues. The CDR3 sequence is CASSRDSPGNTIYF. DNA of the CDR3: TGTGCCAGCAGTCGGGACAGCCCTGGAAACACCATATATTTT.

The V gene is TRBV5-4, the J gene TRBJ2-1; tentative D call: TRBD2 (6 bases). The length of the CDR3 is 15 residues. Per germline, CDR1 SGHNT and CDR2 YYREEE (reference sequence). Trimming took off 4 bases at V and 3 bases at J, with 14 bases between the two ends. The CDR3, as DNA: TGTGCCAGCAGCAAAGGACCGGGAGACTACAATGAGCAGTTCTTC. Protein: CASSKGPGDYNEQFF.